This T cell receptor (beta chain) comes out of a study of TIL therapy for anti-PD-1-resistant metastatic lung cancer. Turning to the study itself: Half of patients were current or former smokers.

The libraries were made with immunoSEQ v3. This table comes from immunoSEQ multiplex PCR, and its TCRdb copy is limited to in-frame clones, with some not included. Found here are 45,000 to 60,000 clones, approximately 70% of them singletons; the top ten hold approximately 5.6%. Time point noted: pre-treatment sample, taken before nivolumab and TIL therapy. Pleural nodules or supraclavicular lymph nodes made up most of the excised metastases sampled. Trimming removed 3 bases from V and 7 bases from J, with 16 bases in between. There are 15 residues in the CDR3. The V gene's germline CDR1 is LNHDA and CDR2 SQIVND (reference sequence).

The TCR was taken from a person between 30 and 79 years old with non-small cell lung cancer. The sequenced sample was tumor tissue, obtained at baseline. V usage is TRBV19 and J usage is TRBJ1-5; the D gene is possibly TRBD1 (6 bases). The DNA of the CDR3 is TGTGCCAGTAGTATCGGAAGGGGGGCGGAGCAGCCCCAGCATTTT. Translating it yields CASSIGRGAEQPQHF. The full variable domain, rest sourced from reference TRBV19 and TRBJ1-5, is DGGITQSPKYLFRKEGQNVTLSCEQNLNHDAMYWYRQDPGQGLRLIYYSQIVNDFQKGDIAEGYSVSREKKESFPLTVTSAQKNPTAFYLCASSIGRGAEQPQHFGDGTRLSIL.